The source of this T cell receptor beta chain is a study of shared clonotypes between healthy human individuals. The data were produced by immunoSEQ multiplex PCR, yet TCRdb's version contains in-frame clones alone and is incomplete. The data contain around 2.1 million clones, about 93% of them singletons. It was CD45RO-negative cells, positively selected for CCR7, that made up naive CD8 cells, with terminally differentiated effector memory CD45RA+ cells excluded. This TCR was sampled from a man aged 18 to 29 in good health. Some clones in this sample may be carry-over from other donors' samples. Sequencing input: naive CD8+ T cells from PBMCs.

CDR3 sequence reads: CASSLALETGELFF. The CDR3 nucleotides read TGTGCCAGCAGCTTAGCGCTTGAGACCGGGGAGCTGTTTTTT. The J gene is TRBJ2-2, the V gene TRBV7-9, with unresolved D. This CDR3 is 14 amino acids long. V gave up 0 bases and J gave up 5 bases, with 7 bases separating them. Looked up from germline, CDR1 is SEHNR and CDR2 is FQNEAQ (reference sequence).